This T cell receptor beta chain appears in the sequencing data of a study of blood T cells in healthy people across ages. Regarding the study as a whole: Possibly, changes in expanded clonotypes were confounded because donor CMV status was unknown. Naive CD4+ cell counts and diversity both ran higher in long-lived than in aged donors.

A second PCR, run for roughly 7 to 12 cycles, used a sample-barcoded 5' primer plus a J-beta primer mix. Using its own MiXCR run on the 5' RACE reads, TCRdb lists one record per CDR3 protein. The data show 1.5 million to 2 million distinct CDR3 sequences, 28% seen once. This clonotype has just a few counts. What it binds is unknown. The CDR3 spans 15 residues. Germline values: CDR1 SGHRS, CDR2 YFSETQ. The V end was cut by 0 bases, the J end by 1 base, with 9 bases between. The sample was blood. The sequence derives from a woman in her 30s in good health. The gene calls are TRBV5-1 and TRBJ2-3; weak D call: TRBD1 (6 bases). The CDR3 reads CASSLVPGGTDTQYF. Here the CDR3 DNA reads TGCGCCAGCAGCTTGGTCCCAGGGGGCACAGATACGCAGTATTTT.